These T cell receptor beta chains were read from a single sample in a study of T cells in Graves' hyperthyroidism and ophthalmopathy. TCRdb processed the multiplex PCR reads anew with MiXCR; each CDR3 protein has one entry. The repertoire holds around 600,000 distinct CDR3 sequences, with approximately 14% as singletons. The material sequenced was blood. These receptors were taken from a woman aged 25 to 45 with Graves' hyperthyroidism. The CDR3 runs from the conserved cysteine through the conserved F or W. The order of the fields is CDR3 DNA, CDR3 protein, V gene, clone size, J gene, D gene, CDR3 length. A D gene is named only where the DNA matches it firmly. The size field is filled for only some rows; it gives once, few, many or a size class.

DNA: TGTGCCAGCAGCCTACCCTCGAGCCCTGAAGCTTTCTTT
CDR3: CASSLPSSPEAFF
V: TRBV25-1
size: NA
J: TRBJ1-1
D: NA
length: 13

DNA: TGTGCCAGCAGCTTACCCGGGACTAGCGGGAATGGCAATGAGCAGTTCTTC
CDR3: CASSLPGTSGNGNEQFF
V: TRBV7-2
size: NA
J: TRBJ2-1
D: TRBD2
length: 17

DNA: TGTGCCAGCAGCTTGGTGACTGGCGGGATTACCGTTTACGAGCAGTACTTC
CDR3: CASSLVTGGITVYEQYF
V: TRBV5-5
size: many
J: TRBJ2-7
D: NA
length: 17

DNA: TGTGCCAGCAGCTTAGACCCTAAAAAGATTTCACCAGATACGCAGTATTTT
CDR3: CASSLDPKKISPDTQYF
V: TRBV11-2
size: many
J: TRBJ2-3
D: NA
length: 17

DNA: TGTGCCAGCAGCGCCCAAGCGGGTCCGAGGGAGCAGTACTTC
CDR3: CASSAQAGPREQYF
V: TRBV7-2
size: many
J: TRBJ2-7
D: NA
length: 14

DNA: TGTGCCAGCAACTCAGCCCGACTAGCGGGAACAGATACGCAGTATTTT
CDR3: CASNSARLAGTDTQYF
V: TRBV7-9
size: few
J: TRBJ2-3
D: TRBD2
length: 16

DNA: TGCGGTGCCGAGCGGACAGCCGAACAAGAGACCCAGTACTTC
CDR3: CGAERTAEQETQYF
V: TRBV20-1
size: NA
J: TRBJ2-5
D: NA
length: 14

DNA: TGTGCCAGCAGTTACTTGGGACTAGCGGGCCACAATGAGCAGTTCTTC
CDR3: CASSYLGLAGHNEQFF
V: TRBV6-9
size: NA
J: TRBJ2-1
D: TRBD2
length: 16

DNA: TGTGCCAGTAGTTCCACCCTTAGCGGGGCATCCTACAATGAGCAGTTCTTC
CDR3: CASSSTLSGASYNEQFF
V: TRBV19
size: NA
J: TRBJ2-1
D: TRBD2
length: 17

DNA: TGTGCCAGCAGCTTTGGACAGAGCTATAATTCACCCCTCCACTTT
CDR3: CASSFGQSYNSPLHF
V: TRBV7-2
size: few
J: TRBJ1-6
D: NA
length: 15

DNA: TGTGCCAGCAGCTTAGTTTACAGCGTGGGTAGGAGTAAGAACACCGGGGAGCTGTTTTTT
CDR3: CASSLVYSVGRSKNTGELFF
V: TRBV7-9
size: few
J: TRBJ2-2
D: NA
length: 20

DNA: TGTGCCAGCAGTATCCAAAACGACTACGAGCAGTACTTC
CDR3: CASSIQNDYEQYF
V: TRBV28
size: few
J: TRBJ2-7
D: NA
length: 13

DNA: TGCAGCGTTCATCCTTACGGGGAAGGTTCGCAGTTCTTC
CDR3: CSVHPYGEGSQFF
V: TRBV29-1
size: NA
J: TRBJ2-1
D: NA
length: 13

DNA: TGTGCCAGTAGTACAAGACAGGGTTCGGGCACTGAAGCTTTCTTT
CDR3: CASSTRQGSGTEAFF
V: TRBV19
size: many
J: TRBJ1-1
D: TRBD1
length: 15

DNA: TGTGCCAGCAGCTCCACAAGGGGTTTTCCGGGAAAACTGTTTTTT
CDR3: CASSSTRGFPGKLFF
V: TRBV13
size: NA
J: TRBJ1-4
D: NA
length: 15

DNA: TGCAGCGTCGCCGCCTGGACAGGAGGCCCCTACGAGCAGTACTTC
CDR3: CSVAAWTGGPYEQYF
V: TRBV29-1
size: NA
J: TRBJ2-7
D: TRBD1
length: 15

DNA: TGTGCCAGCAGTTTAGCCCGGACAGGAATGACCGTGGGAGCTTTCTTT
CDR3: CASSLARTGMTVGAFF
V: TRBV12-3/TRBV12-4
size: many
J: TRBJ1-1
D: TRBD1
length: 16

DNA: TGCAGTGCTAGAGATCAATGGGTTAGCTCCTACAATGAGCAGTTCTTC
CDR3: CSARDQWVSSYNEQFF
V: TRBV20-1
size: many
J: TRBJ2-1
D: NA
length: 16

DNA: TGCGCCAGCAGCCAAGATATCGGCGGAAGGGTCGCCTACGAGCAGTACTTC
CDR3: CASSQDIGGRVAYEQYF
V: TRBV4-3
size: few
J: TRBJ2-7
D: NA
length: 17

DNA: TGTGCCAGCCGAGGGGGGGGACTGGGACACTACGAGCAGTACTTC
CDR3: CASRGGGLGHYEQYF
V: TRBV12-3/TRBV12-4
size: NA
J: TRBJ2-7
D: NA
length: 15

DNA: TGTGCCAGCACCGACGGGACACCCATCTACGAGCAGTACTTC
CDR3: CASTDGTPIYEQYF
V: TRBV6-1
size: many
J: TRBJ2-7
D: NA
length: 14

DNA: TGTGCCAGCAGTTATCCGGGGACTAGCGGAAACACCGGGGAGCTGTTTTTT
CDR3: CASSYPGTSGNTGELFF
V: TRBV28
size: NA
J: TRBJ2-2
D: TRBD2
length: 17

DNA: TGCAGTGGCGCATTCGGGGATACGCAGTATTTT
CDR3: CSGAFGDTQYF
V: TRBV20-1
size: many
J: TRBJ2-3
D: NA
length: 11

DNA: TGCAGTGCTAGGGGGGAGAGGCCGACCCAGTACTTC
CDR3: CSARGERPTQYF
V: TRBV20-1
size: many
J: TRBJ2-5
D: NA
length: 12